This TCR beta chain was recorded in a study of human T cells and chemical hapten exposure. V was trimmed by 5 bases and J by 1 base, leaving 11 bases between them. The CDR3 covers 14 residues. Germline loops: CDR1 MNHEY, CDR2 SMNVEV (reference sequence). Regarding time point: patch test 3, about 24 weeks after DPC sensitization. Specified treatment: therapeutic diphenylcyclopropenone sensitization with weekly scalp DPC. TCRdb independently ran MiXCR on the RACE reads; one entry per CDR3 protein. There are 85,000 to 100,000 distinct CDR3 sequences in the sample; 25% to 35% occur only once, and under 13% lies in the top ten.

This sample comprised whole blood, obtained in connection with sensitization to the hapten diphenylcyclopropenone (DPC). This clonotype was obtained from a man between 35 and 55 years old with alopecia areata. Some clones in this sample may be carry-over from other donors' samples. This chain joins TRBV27 and TRBJ2-5; no reliable D call. The CDR3 DNA sequence: TGTGCCAGCAGTGATCTTATGAGCCAAGAGACCCAGTACTTC. Its protein is CASSDLMSQETQYF.